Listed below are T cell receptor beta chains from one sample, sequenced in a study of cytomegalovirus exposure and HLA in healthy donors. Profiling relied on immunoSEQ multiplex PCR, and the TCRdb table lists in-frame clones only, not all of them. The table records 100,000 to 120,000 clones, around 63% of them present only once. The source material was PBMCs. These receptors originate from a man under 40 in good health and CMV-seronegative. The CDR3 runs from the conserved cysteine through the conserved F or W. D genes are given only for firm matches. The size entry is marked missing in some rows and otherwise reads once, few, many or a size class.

CDR3nt: TGTGCCAGCAGCCATAACCGGGGACAGGGTACTCACAATGAGCAGTTCTTC; CDR3aa: CASSHNRGQGTHNEQFF; abundance: .; j_gene: TRBJ2-1; v_gene: TRBV7-3; d_gene: TRBD1
CDR3nt: TGTGCCAGCAGCTTACTCCTAACTAGACTGGGGGGTGGGAGGAGTGCCGGGGAGCTGTTTTTT; CDR3aa: CASSLLLTRLGGGRSAGELFF; abundance: .; j_gene: TRBJ2-2; v_gene: TRBV7-8; d_gene: .
CDR3nt: TGCGCCAGCGGGAGACTAGCGGGAGGGGATGAGCAGTTCTTC; CDR3aa: CASGRLAGGDEQFF; abundance: .; j_gene: TRBJ2-1; v_gene: TRBV10-2; d_gene: TRBD2
CDR3nt: TGTGCCACCAGCACCCAATCCAGGGTGACTGAAGCTTTCTTT; CDR3aa: CATSTQSRVTEAFF; abundance: .; j_gene: TRBJ1-1; v_gene: TRBV15; d_gene: .
CDR3nt: TGTGCCTGGATCACTCCAGCGGGGAACACCGGGGAGCTGTTTTTT; CDR3aa: CAWITPAGNTGELFF; abundance: once; j_gene: TRBJ2-2; v_gene: TRBV30; d_gene: .
CDR3nt: TGTGCCAGCAGGTCAAGGACTAGCGGGGATTACGAGCAGTACTTC; CDR3aa: CASRSRTSGDYEQYF; abundance: .; j_gene: TRBJ2-7; v_gene: TRBV6-1; d_gene: TRBD2
CDR3nt: TGTGCCACCCTAAAAGGACTCCTAAACACCGGGGAGCTGTTTTTT; CDR3aa: CATLKGLLNTGELFF; abundance: few; j_gene: TRBJ2-2; v_gene: TRBV6-6; d_gene: .
CDR3nt: TGTGCCAGCAGTCCTGGACTGTATAGCAATCAGCCCCAGCATTTT; CDR3aa: CASSPGLYSNQPQHF; abundance: .; j_gene: TRBJ1-5; v_gene: TRBV2; d_gene: .
CDR3nt: TGTGCCAGCAGCCAAACTAGCGGAGGAAAAAACATTCAGTACTTC; CDR3aa: CASSQTSGGKNIQYF; abundance: .; j_gene: TRBJ2-4; v_gene: TRBV5-4; d_gene: TRBD2
CDR3nt: TGTGCCAGCAGCTTGGGGGGCGGGAGGGCCGGCAATGAGCAGTTCTTC; CDR3aa: CASSLGGGRAGNEQFF; abundance: .; j_gene: TRBJ2-1; v_gene: TRBV5-4; d_gene: TRBD2
CDR3nt: TGTGCCAGCAGGATACAGGGTTCCACCTACGAGCAGTACTTC; CDR3aa: CASRIQGSTYEQYF; abundance: .; j_gene: TRBJ2-7; v_gene: TRBV2; d_gene: .
CDR3nt: TGTGCCAGCCTAAGAGGGACAGACACCGGGGAGCTGTTTTTT; CDR3aa: CASLRGTDTGELFF; abundance: .; j_gene: TRBJ2-2; v_gene: TRBV2; d_gene: TRBD1
CDR3nt: TGTGCCAGCAGCTTCAATAGCGGGGGTACCTACGAGCAGTACTTC; CDR3aa: CASSFNSGGTYEQYF; abundance: .; j_gene: TRBJ2-7; v_gene: TRBV7-6; d_gene: TRBD2
CDR3nt: TGTGCCAGCAGCCTGGGACAGGGAACAACCGGGGAGCTGTTTTTT; CDR3aa: CASSLGQGTTGELFF; abundance: .; j_gene: TRBJ2-2; v_gene: TRBV14; d_gene: TRBD1
CDR3nt: TGTGCCAGCAGTCTAACTCCAGGAAACACCATATATTTT; CDR3aa: CASSLTPGNTIYF; abundance: .; j_gene: TRBJ1-3; v_gene: TRBV6-5; d_gene: .
CDR3nt: TGTGCCAGCAGTTGGGGCGGGAGGGCCAGCACAGATACGCAGTATTTT; CDR3aa: CASSWGGRASTDTQYF; abundance: few; j_gene: TRBJ2-3; v_gene: TRBV5-4; d_gene: TRBD2
CDR3nt: TGTGCTTTAACCCCGGGACTAGCGAAAGTTAGCACAGATACGCAGTATTTT; CDR3aa: CALTPGLAKVSTDTQYF; abundance: .; j_gene: TRBJ2-3; v_gene: TRBV30; d_gene: TRBD2
CDR3nt: TGTGCCAGCAGCCACCCTGGGACAGGCCCGAACACTGAAGCTTTCTTT; CDR3aa: CASSHPGTGPNTEAFF; abundance: .; j_gene: TRBJ1-1; v_gene: TRBV4-2; d_gene: TRBD1
CDR3nt: TGTGCCAGCAGCCGGGACAGGGTCTATGGCTACACCTTC; CDR3aa: CASSRDRVYGYTF; abundance: .; j_gene: TRBJ1-2; v_gene: TRBV7-2; d_gene: TRBD1
CDR3nt: TGTGCCAGCAGCGACAGGGATCCCTACGAGCAGTACTTC; CDR3aa: CASSDRDPYEQYF; abundance: few; j_gene: TRBJ2-7; v_gene: TRBV28; d_gene: TRBD1
CDR3nt: TGTGCCAGCAGCTTTACGACAGGGGGGTCTGAAGCTTTCTTT; CDR3aa: CASSFTTGGSEAFF; abundance: .; j_gene: TRBJ1-1; v_gene: TRBV7-9; d_gene: TRBD1
CDR3nt: TGTGCCAGCAGCGCCCGGACTAGCGGGAGGGGTGGGGAGCTGTTTTTT; CDR3aa: CASSARTSGRGGELFF; abundance: .; j_gene: TRBJ2-2; v_gene: TRBV9; d_gene: TRBD2
CDR3nt: TGCGCCAGCCGGACGGGGAATGAAAAACTGTTTTTT; CDR3aa: CASRTGNEKLFF; abundance: .; j_gene: TRBJ1-4; v_gene: TRBV5-1; d_gene: .
CDR3nt: TGTGCCAGCAGCCCACCGAGGACGGGAGCGTACGAGCAGTACTTC; CDR3aa: CASSPPRTGAYEQYF; abundance: .; j_gene: TRBJ2-7; v_gene: TRBV14; d_gene: .
CDR3nt: TGTGCCTGGAGGACGGACAGTACCTACTCCTACGAGCAGTACTTC; CDR3aa: CAWRTDSTYSYEQYF; abundance: .; j_gene: TRBJ2-7; v_gene: TRBV30; d_gene: .
CDR3nt: TGTGCCAGCAGCTTAGGGCGCGGGAGCACCGGGGAGCTGTTTTTT; CDR3aa: CASSLGRGSTGELFF; abundance: .; j_gene: TRBJ2-2; v_gene: TRBV7-3; d_gene: TRBD2
CDR3nt: TGTGCCAGCATTTTAGGGGAAGGCTATGGCTACACCTTC; CDR3aa: CASILGEGYGYTF; abundance: few; j_gene: TRBJ1-2; v_gene: TRBV6-1; d_gene: .
CDR3nt: TGTGCCAGCCAGGGCCTAGATGAAAAACTGTTTTTT; CDR3aa: CASQGLDEKLFF; abundance: .; j_gene: TRBJ1-4; v_gene: TRBV27; d_gene: .
CDR3nt: TGTGCCAGCAGGATTGAACAGGGCTCCTACGAGCAGTACTTC; CDR3aa: CASRIEQGSYEQYF; abundance: .; j_gene: TRBJ2-7; v_gene: TRBV6-6; d_gene: .
CDR3nt: TGTGCCAGCAGCTTGTCTCAAGGACACCCGGTTGGGGGCTACACCTTC; CDR3aa: CASSLSQGHPVGGYTF; abundance: few; j_gene: TRBJ1-2; v_gene: TRBV5-4; d_gene: .
CDR3nt: TGTGCCAGCAGTCAATTCAATGAGCAGTTCTTC; CDR3aa: CASSQFNEQFF; abundance: .; j_gene: TRBJ2-1; v_gene: TRBV2; d_gene: .
CDR3nt: TGCGCCAGCAGCCCGGGGACAGGGGGCGCGGGGACTGAAGCTTTCTTT; CDR3aa: CASSPGTGGAGTEAFF; abundance: .; j_gene: TRBJ1-1; v_gene: TRBV5-1; d_gene: TRBD1
CDR3nt: TGTGCCAGCACGCCTAGCGGGAGATCCGAGCAGTACTTC; CDR3aa: CASTPSGRSEQYF; abundance: few; j_gene: TRBJ2-7; v_gene: TRBV27; d_gene: TRBD2
CDR3nt: TGTGCCAGCAGCGAGGACAGGGTACGCACCATATATTTT; CDR3aa: CASSEDRVRTIYF; abundance: .; j_gene: TRBJ1-3; v_gene: TRBV11-2; d_gene: TRBD1
CDR3nt: TGCGCCAGCAGCCAGGACAGGGCGAACACTGAAGCTTTCTTT; CDR3aa: CASSQDRANTEAFF; abundance: few; j_gene: TRBJ1-1; v_gene: TRBV5-1; d_gene: TRBD1
CDR3nt: TGTGCCAGTAGATACACCGGGGTGGATCAGCCCCAGCATTTT; CDR3aa: CASRYTGVDQPQHF; abundance: .; j_gene: TRBJ1-5; v_gene: TRBV19; d_gene: .
CDR3nt: TGTGCCAGCAGCTCAAGCGACAGAGATCAGCCCCAGCATTTT; CDR3aa: CASSSSDRDQPQHF; abundance: .; j_gene: TRBJ1-5; v_gene: TRBV7-9; d_gene: .
CDR3nt: TGCGCCAGCAGCTCGGGACTAGCGGGAGGCCCCACCACCACCTACGAGCAGTACTTC; CDR3aa: CASSSGLAGGPTTTYEQYF; abundance: .; j_gene: TRBJ2-7; v_gene: TRBV5-1; d_gene: TRBD2
CDR3nt: TGCAGCGTTGGAGAGGCAGGGCCAGAGACCCAGTACTTC; CDR3aa: CSVGEAGPETQYF; abundance: .; j_gene: TRBJ2-5; v_gene: TRBV29-1; d_gene: .
CDR3nt: TGTGCCAGCAGCCGACAGGGCCCCCTTGGGACAGATACGCAGTATTTT; CDR3aa: CASSRQGPLGTDTQYF; abundance: .; j_gene: TRBJ2-3; v_gene: TRBV7-9; d_gene: TRBD1
CDR3nt: TGTGCCAGCAGTCGTGCGGGAGGCAGGAATGAGCAGTTCTTC; CDR3aa: CASSRAGGRNEQFF; abundance: once; j_gene: TRBJ2-1; v_gene: TRBV28; d_gene: TRBD2
CDR3nt: TGTGCCAGCAGCCCAGGGACTAGCGGGAGCCCCTCCTACAATGAGCAGTTCTTC; CDR3aa: CASSPGTSGSPSYNEQFF; abundance: .; j_gene: TRBJ2-1; v_gene: TRBV7-6; d_gene: TRBD2
CDR3nt: TGTGCCAGCAGTCTGGGCCGAGGGACTGAAGCTTTCTTT; CDR3aa: CASSLGRGTEAFF; abundance: once; j_gene: TRBJ1-1; v_gene: TRBV25-1; d_gene: .
CDR3nt: TGTGCCAGTAGTATAGGCGTAGGGGTGCTCTCTGGGGCCAACGTCCTGACTTTC; CDR3aa: CASSIGVGVLSGANVLTF; abundance: few; j_gene: TRBJ2-6; v_gene: TRBV19; d_gene: .
CDR3nt: TGTGCCAGCAGCTTAGACACCAGCGGGAAAAACATTCAGTACTTC; CDR3aa: CASSLDTSGKNIQYF; abundance: .; j_gene: TRBJ2-4; v_gene: TRBV7-9; d_gene: .
CDR3nt: TGTGCCAGCAGTTTAGGGGGGGAGAGTTACAATGAGCAGTTCTTC; CDR3aa: CASSLGGESYNEQFF; abundance: .; j_gene: TRBJ2-1; v_gene: TRBV28; d_gene: TRBD2
CDR3nt: TGTGCCAGCAGCTCTCCGGGACAGGGGCTCAGTATCTATGGCTACACCTTC; CDR3aa: CASSSPGQGLSIYGYTF; abundance: .; j_gene: TRBJ1-2; v_gene: TRBV11-1; d_gene: TRBD1
CDR3nt: TGCAGCGAGAGCGGGAGGTTAGGCAATGAGCAGTTCTTC; CDR3aa: CSESGRLGNEQFF; abundance: .; j_gene: TRBJ2-1; v_gene: TRBV29-1; d_gene: TRBD2
CDR3nt: TGCGCCAGCAGCCGCAAGCGGGCCTCTAGCACAGATACGCAGTATTTT; CDR3aa: CASSRKRASSTDTQYF; abundance: .; j_gene: TRBJ2-3; v_gene: TRBV4-3; d_gene: .
CDR3nt: TGTGCCAGCAGCTTCCGACTAGCGGGAGTTCTCGAGCAGTACTTC; CDR3aa: CASSFRLAGVLEQYF; abundance: .; j_gene: TRBJ2-7; v_gene: TRBV6-5; d_gene: TRBD2
CDR3nt: TGCAGCGTCCGCAGGGGGAACACCGGGGAGCTGTTTTTT; CDR3aa: CSVRRGNTGELFF; abundance: few; j_gene: TRBJ2-2; v_gene: TRBV29-1; d_gene: .
CDR3nt: TGTGCCTGGAGTGTAGAGGCGGGAGCCGTCAATGAGCAGTTCTTC; CDR3aa: CAWSVEAGAVNEQFF; abundance: .; j_gene: TRBJ2-1; v_gene: TRBV30; d_gene: TRBD2
CDR3nt: TGCGCCAGCAGCTCCCCCAGACTAGGGGCGAACACCGGGGAGCTGTTTTTT; CDR3aa: CASSSPRLGANTGELFF; abundance: .; j_gene: TRBJ2-2; v_gene: TRBV5-1; d_gene: .
CDR3nt: TGTGCCAGCAGCACACAGGACGGGGAGGGCAAAGCTTTCTTT; CDR3aa: CASSTQDGEGKAFF; abundance: .; j_gene: TRBJ1-1; v_gene: TRBV9; d_gene: .
CDR3nt: TGCGCCAGCAGCCAGGCCGGGACAGGACCTTACGAGCAGTACTTC; CDR3aa: CASSQAGTGPYEQYF; abundance: .; j_gene: TRBJ2-7; v_gene: TRBV4-3; d_gene: TRBD1
CDR3nt: TGTGCCAGTGGACAGGGACTACTGAACACTGAAGCTTTCTTT; CDR3aa: CASGQGLLNTEAFF; abundance: few; j_gene: TRBJ1-1; v_gene: TRBV19; d_gene: TRBD1
CDR3nt: TGTGCCAGCAGTCCGAGGGGGAAGCCCCAGCATTTT; CDR3aa: CASSPRGKPQHF; abundance: few; j_gene: TRBJ1-5; v_gene: TRBV6-5; d_gene: .
CDR3nt: TGTGCCAGCAGTTCGGACAGGGGCGGCGAGCAGTACTTC; CDR3aa: CASSSDRGGEQYF; abundance: few; j_gene: TRBJ2-7; v_gene: TRBV16; d_gene: TRBD1
CDR3nt: TGTGCCAGCAGCCCCGGACAGGGCCGAGAGACCCAGTACTTC; CDR3aa: CASSPGQGRETQYF; abundance: once; j_gene: TRBJ2-5; v_gene: TRBV9; d_gene: TRBD1